The T cell receptor (beta chain) described here comes from a study of cytomegalovirus exposure and HLA in healthy donors. The PCR employed 60 Vbeta primers together with 13 Jbeta primers. Only in-frame clones appear in the TCRdb table, and some are missing; sequencing was by immunoSEQ multiplex PCR. The table records about 160,000 clones, roughly 80% of them present only once. Germline V gene sequence: CDR1 SEHNR, CDR2 FQNEAQ (reference sequence). CDR3 length: 16 amino acids. The trim removed 5 bases at V and 4 bases at J, leaving 11 bases unmatched. These donors counted as nominally healthy when sampled, but unrecorded immune exposures were likely.

Material: PBMCs. The chain has TRBV7-9 and TRBJ1-2; 9 positions agree with TRBD1. This receptor was taken from a young man in good health and CMV-seronegative. The CDR3 DNA is TGTGCCAGCAGCCCCTATCCGGGACAGGGAATCTATGGCTACACCTTC. The encoded protein is CASSPYPGQGIYGYTF.